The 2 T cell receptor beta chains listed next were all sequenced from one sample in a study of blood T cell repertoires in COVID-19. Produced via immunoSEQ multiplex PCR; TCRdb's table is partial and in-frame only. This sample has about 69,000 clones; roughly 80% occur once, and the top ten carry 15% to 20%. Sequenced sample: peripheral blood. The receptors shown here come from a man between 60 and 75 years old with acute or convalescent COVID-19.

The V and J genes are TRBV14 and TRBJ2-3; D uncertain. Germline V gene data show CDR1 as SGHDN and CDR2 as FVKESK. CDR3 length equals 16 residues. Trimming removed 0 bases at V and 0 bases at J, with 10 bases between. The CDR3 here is CASSQDWARSTDTQYF. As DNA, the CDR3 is TGTGCCAGCAGCCAAGATTGGGCAAGAAGCACAGATACGCAGTATTTT.

The CDR3 region has the DNA TGCGCCAGCAGCACGGGACAGGGCTCCTACGAGCAGTACTTC. It yields the protein CASSTGQGSYEQYF. The chain recombines TRBV5-1 with TRBJ2-7; 9 nucleotides align to TRBD1. The CDR3 spans 14 residues. V lost 4 bases to trimming and J lost 0 bases; unmatched junction nucleotides: 2. CDR1 and CDR2 (germline): SGHRS, YFSETQ. The full variable domain, its missing parts supplied by reference TRBV5-1 and TRBJ2-7, is KAGVTQTPRYLIKTRGQQVTLSCSPISGHRSVSWYQQTPGQGLQFLFEYFSETQRNKGNFPGRFSGRQFSNSRSEMNVSTLELGDSALYLCASSTGQGSYEQYFGPGTRLTVT.